This TCR beta chain came from a study of cytomegalovirus exposure and HLA in healthy donors. Whole-study results and caveats: Subsequent analysis revealed that first-cohort TCR clusters tended to co-occur in the roughly 120 validation repertoires.

As concerns this clone: Its antigen is not identified.

TCRdb's table, derived via immunoSEQ multiplex PCR, lists solely in-frame clones and lacks some. The profile shows over 45,000 clones, approximately 90% of them singletons. Germline V CDR1 and CDR2: SQVTM, ANQGSEA. The CDR3 loop spans 11 amino acids. V dropped 3 bases and J dropped 11 bases, with 13 bases sitting between them. The receptor's source is a man younger than 30 in good health and CMV-seronegative. The sequencing input was PBMCs. The chain uses TRBV29-1 and TRBJ1-1; D remains unclear. CDR3 amino acids: CSVEAQWRAFF. The CDR3 DNA sequence: TGCAGCGTTGAGGCTCAGTGGAGGGCTTTCTTT. Complete variable domain (other parts from reference TRBV29-1 and TRBJ1-1): SAVISQKPSRDICQRGTSLTIQCQVDSQVTMMFWYRQQPGQSLTLIATANQGSEATYESGFVIDKFPISRPNLTFSTLTVSNMSPEDSSIYLCSVEAQWRAFFGQGTRLTVV.